This is a list of T cell receptor beta chains from one sample in a study of human T cells and chemical hapten exposure. TCRdb processed the RACE reads anew with MiXCR; each CDR3 protein has one entry. Among 75,000 to 100,000 distinct CDR3 sequences listed, over 9.5% were seen once. Material: whole blood, obtained in connection with sensitization to the hapten diphenylcyclopropenone (DPC). Receptors originate from a woman aged 55-70 years with alopecia areata. Some clones in this sample may be carry-over from other donors' samples. Each CDR3 is given with its conserved first and last residue. A D gene is named only where the DNA matches it firmly. Size values are once, few and many counts, or a class for expanded clones, and some rows have none.

>.|.|TRBV5-1|TRBJ2-1
CASSPEGTSYNEQFF
TGCGCCAGCAGCCCCGAGGGGACGTCCTACAATGAGCAGTTCTTC
>.|.|TRBV30|TRBJ2-1
CAWSSRDEQFF
TGTGCCTGGAGTTCCCGCGATGAGCAGTTCTTC
>.|.|TRBV11-2|TRBJ1-2
CASSLTFVGGKIYGYTF
TGTGCCAGCAGCCTCACTTTCGTCGGCGGCAAAATCTATGGCTACACCTTC
>.|.|TRBV29-1|TRBJ1-2
CSVDLSPDSIYGYTF
TGCAGCGTTGATTTAAGTCCAGACAGTATCTATGGCTACACCTTC
>.|.|TRBV5-1|TRBJ2-1
CASSPPASAEQFF
TGCGCCAGCAGCCCTCCCGCTAGCGCCGAGCAGTTCTTC
>TRBD1|few|TRBV12-3/TRBV12-4|TRBJ1-1
CASNLGQEGTGAFF
TGTGCCAGCAACCTCGGACAGGAGGGGACGGGAGCTTTCTTT
>.|.|TRBV3-1|TRBJ2-7
CASSHFSGEQYF
TGTGCCAGCAGCCACTTTAGTGGGGAGCAGTACTTC
>.|.|TRBV29-1|TRBJ1-3
CSVDVGSGNTIYF
TGCAGCGTTGACGTCGGCTCTGGAAACACCATATATTTT
>TRBD1|many|TRBV2|TRBJ1-2
CASSELTGGEGYGYTF
TGTGCCAGCAGTGAACTGACAGGGGGGGAAGGCTATGGCTACACCTTC
>TRBD1|few|TRBV27|TRBJ1-6
CATLQGAFGSPLHF
TGTGCCACGCTACAGGGGGCGTTCGGTTCACCCCTCCACTTT
>TRBD2|many|TRBV11-2|TRBJ2-1
CASSLSGGAGNEQFF
TGTGCCAGCAGCTTAAGCGGGGGGGCCGGCAATGAGCAGTTCTTC
>.|many|TRBV4-1|TRBJ2-6
CASSQEAPPGANVLTF
TGCGCCAGCAGCCAAGAAGCCCCCCCTGGGGCCAACGTCCTGACTTTC
>.|many|TRBV29-1|TRBJ1-1
CSVHQQTGNTEAFF
TGCAGCGTTCACCAACAGACAGGGAACACTGAAGCTTTCTTT
>.|many|TRBV29-1|TRBJ2-7
CSVDLQQGLGEQYF
TGCAGCGTTGACCTCCAACAGGGATTGGGCGAGCAGTACTTC
>TRBD1|many|TRBV10-3|TRBJ1-1
CAIRLGQGYTEAFF
TGTGCCATCAGATTAGGACAGGGCTACACTGAAGCTTTCTTT
>.|medium-sized|TRBV29-1|TRBJ1-3
CSVVTVGNTIYF
TGCAGCGTTGTAACGGTCGGAAACACCATATATTTT
>.|many|TRBV7-2|TRBJ2-3
CASSLVVLGQSTDTQYF
TGTGCCAGCAGCTTAGTAGTTTTGGGGCAATCCACAGATACGCAGTATTTT
>.|few|TRBV2|TRBJ1-6
CASTSINSPLHF
TGTGCCAGCACCAGCATTAATTCACCCCTCCACTTT
>TRBD2|many|TRBV9|TRBJ2-3
CASSLRGGLTDTQYF
TGTGCCAGCAGCTTACGGGGGGGCCTCACAGATACGCAGTATTTT
>.|.|TRBV6-7|TRBJ2-7
CASSHPPYEQYF
TGTGCCAGCAGCCACCCTCCCTACGAGCAGTACTTC
>.|few|TRBV12-3/TRBV12-4|TRBJ1-3
CASTFYRDTIYF
TGTGCCAGTACTTTTTACAGGGACACCATATATTTT
>.|.|TRBV18|TRBJ1-2
CASWNTLDSAGRTF
TGTGCCAGCTGGAATACTCTAGACTCCGCAGGTCGTACCTTC
>.|many|TRBV3-1|TRBJ1-1
CASSQGRPQGETFF
TGTGCCAGCAGCCAAGGTCGCCCACAGGGCGAAACTTTCTTT
>TRBD1|few|TRBV4-1|TRBJ2-5
CASSQLDRVQETQYF
TGCGCCAGCAGCCAACTCGACAGGGTCCAAGAGACCCAGTACTTC
>.|few|TRBV2|TRBJ2-7
CASRELGLSSYEQYF
TGTGCCAGCAGGGAGCTCGGGCTAAGCTCCTACGAGCAGTACTTC
>.|few|TRBV29-1|TRBJ1-1
CSVRAENTEAFF
TGCAGCGTTCGGGCAGAAAACACTGAAGCTTTCTTT
>.|.|TRBV9|TRBJ1-2
CASSVGQGRDYGYTF
TGTGCCAGCAGCGTAGGGCAGGGGCGAGACTATGGCTACACCTTC
>.|many|TRBV29-1|TRBJ1-2
CSVPPGRREYGYTF
TGCAGCGTTCCACCAGGACGGAGGGAGTATGGCTACACCTTC
>.|many|TRBV29-1|TRBJ2-3
CSVGPHGGEAQYF
TGCAGCGTTGGTCCCCATGGCGGAGAGGCGCAGTATTTT
>.|many|TRBV11-2|TRBJ1-4
CASSLRQGADEKLFF
TGTGCCAGCAGCTTAAGGCAGGGTGCGGATGAAAAACTGTTTTTT
>TRBD1|many|TRBV6-5|TRBJ1-5
CASGWTGNQPQHF
TGTGCCAGCGGGTGGACAGGGAACCAGCCCCAGCATTTT
>.|many|TRBV7-3|TRBJ1-2
CASSLEWGNYGYTF
TGTGCCAGCAGTCTTGAATGGGGTAACTATGGCTACACCTTC
>TRBD1|many|TRBV2|TRBJ2-1
CASRLGTANNEQFF
TGTGCCAGCAGGCTCGGGACAGCTAACAATGAGCAGTTCTTC